In this sample, the clone carrying this T cell receptor beta chain turned up a few times. V lost 1 base to trimming and J lost 5 bases, with 17 bases between them. The CDR3 length is 16 residues. Germline V CDR1 and CDR2: SGHTA, FQGTGA. This specimen comes from a study of blood T cell repertoires in COVID-19. Some clones are missing from TCRdb's copy, which holds only in-frame ones; the method was immunoSEQ multiplex PCR. The sample yields about 320,000 clones, just over 85% seen once. This receptor was identified in a woman in her late teens or twenties who had recovered from COVID-19. The J gene is TRBJ2-5, the V gene TRBV7-3, with D maybe TRBD2 (6 bases). Sequencing input: PBMCs or T cells enriched from blood (not recorded which). The CDR3 nucleotides are TGTGCCAGCAGCTTAAGGCCCCTGGGCGCGGGGGAGACCCAGTACTTC. This codes for CASSLRPLGAGETQYF.